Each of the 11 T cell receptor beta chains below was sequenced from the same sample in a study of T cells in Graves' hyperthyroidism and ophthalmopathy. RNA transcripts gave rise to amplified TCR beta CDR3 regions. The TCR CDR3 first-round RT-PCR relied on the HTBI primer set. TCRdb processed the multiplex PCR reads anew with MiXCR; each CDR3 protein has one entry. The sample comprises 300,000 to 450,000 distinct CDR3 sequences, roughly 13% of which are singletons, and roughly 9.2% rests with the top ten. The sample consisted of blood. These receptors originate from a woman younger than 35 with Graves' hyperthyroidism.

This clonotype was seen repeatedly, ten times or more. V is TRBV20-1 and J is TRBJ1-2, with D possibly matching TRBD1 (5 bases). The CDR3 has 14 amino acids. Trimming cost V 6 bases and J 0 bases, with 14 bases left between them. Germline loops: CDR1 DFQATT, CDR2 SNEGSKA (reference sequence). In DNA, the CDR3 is TGCAGTGCAAGAAGGGGAGAAACTAACTATGGCTACACCTTC. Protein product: CSARRGETNYGYTF.

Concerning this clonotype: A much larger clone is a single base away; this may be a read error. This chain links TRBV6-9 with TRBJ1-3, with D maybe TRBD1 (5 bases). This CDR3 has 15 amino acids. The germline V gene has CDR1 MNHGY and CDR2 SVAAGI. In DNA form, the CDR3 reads TGTGCCAGCAGTTCGGCGGGGGAACCTGGAAGCACCATATATTTT. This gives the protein CASSSAGEPGSTIYF.

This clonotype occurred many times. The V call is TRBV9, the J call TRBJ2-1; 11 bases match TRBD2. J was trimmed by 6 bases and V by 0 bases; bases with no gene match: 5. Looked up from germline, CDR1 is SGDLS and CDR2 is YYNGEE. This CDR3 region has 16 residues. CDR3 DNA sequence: TGTGCCAGCAGCGTAGCTAGCGGGGGGTGGGCCAATGAGCAGTTCTTC. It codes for CASSVASGGWANEQFF.

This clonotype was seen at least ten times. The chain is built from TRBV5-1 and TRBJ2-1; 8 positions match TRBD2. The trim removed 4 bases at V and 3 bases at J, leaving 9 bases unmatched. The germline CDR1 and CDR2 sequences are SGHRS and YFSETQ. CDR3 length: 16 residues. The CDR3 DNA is TGCGCCAGCAGCCCCATGAGAACTAGCGGCTACAATGAGCAGTTCTTC. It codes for CASSPMRTSGYNEQFF.

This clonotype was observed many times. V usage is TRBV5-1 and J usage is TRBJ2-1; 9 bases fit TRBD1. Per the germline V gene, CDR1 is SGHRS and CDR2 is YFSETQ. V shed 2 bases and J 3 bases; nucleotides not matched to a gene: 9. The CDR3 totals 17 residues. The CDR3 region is CASSLPIRDRVYNEQFF. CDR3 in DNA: TGCGCCAGCAGCTTACCAATCCGGGACAGGGTCTACAATGAGCAGTTCTTC.

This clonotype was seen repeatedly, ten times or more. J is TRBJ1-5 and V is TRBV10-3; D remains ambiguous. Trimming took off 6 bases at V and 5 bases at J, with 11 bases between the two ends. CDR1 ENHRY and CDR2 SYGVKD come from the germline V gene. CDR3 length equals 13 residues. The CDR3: CAIRIDTYQPQHF. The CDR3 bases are TGTGCCATCAGGATAGACACATATCAGCCCCAGCATTTT.

CDR3 residues: CASSGGGAGYGETQYF. The CDR3 DNA is TGTGCCAGCAGCGGGGGGGGGGCGGGGTATGGGGAGACCCAGTACTTC. This rearrangement joins TRBV9 to TRBJ2-5; tentatively, D is TRBD2 (7 bases). CDR1 is SGDLS and CDR2 is YYNGEE in the germline V gene. This CDR3 contains 16 residues. V was clipped by 3 bases and J by 5 bases, with 20 bases between them.

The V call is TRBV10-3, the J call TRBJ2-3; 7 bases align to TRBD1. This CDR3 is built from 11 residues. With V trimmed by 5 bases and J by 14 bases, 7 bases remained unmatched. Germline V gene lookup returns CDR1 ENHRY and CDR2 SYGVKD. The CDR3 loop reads CAISPNRGMYF. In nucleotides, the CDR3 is TGTGCCATCAGTCCTAACAGGGGAATGTATTTT.

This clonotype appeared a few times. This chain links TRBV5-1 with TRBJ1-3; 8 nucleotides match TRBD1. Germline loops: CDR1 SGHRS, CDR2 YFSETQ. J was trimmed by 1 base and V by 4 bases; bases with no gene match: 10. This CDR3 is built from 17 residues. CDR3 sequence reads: CASSLPGQGKSGNTIYF. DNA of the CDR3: TGCGCCAGCAGCCTTCCAGGACAGGGAAAATCTGGAAACACCATATATTTT.

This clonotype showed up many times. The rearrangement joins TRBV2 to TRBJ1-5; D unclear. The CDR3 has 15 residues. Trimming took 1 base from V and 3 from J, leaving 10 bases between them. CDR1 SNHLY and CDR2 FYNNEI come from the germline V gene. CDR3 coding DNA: TGTGCCAGCAGTGAAGTTAGGCGGATCAATCAGCCCCAGCATTTT. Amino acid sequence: CASSEVRRINQPQHF.

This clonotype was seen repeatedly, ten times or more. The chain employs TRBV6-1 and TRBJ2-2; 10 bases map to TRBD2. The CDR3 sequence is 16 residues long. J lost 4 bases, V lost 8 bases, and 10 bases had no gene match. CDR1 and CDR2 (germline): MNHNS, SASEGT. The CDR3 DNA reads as TGTGCCAGCCTTGCAGGACTAGCGGTCTTCACCGGGGAGCTGTTTTTT. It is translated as CASLAGLAVFTGELFF.